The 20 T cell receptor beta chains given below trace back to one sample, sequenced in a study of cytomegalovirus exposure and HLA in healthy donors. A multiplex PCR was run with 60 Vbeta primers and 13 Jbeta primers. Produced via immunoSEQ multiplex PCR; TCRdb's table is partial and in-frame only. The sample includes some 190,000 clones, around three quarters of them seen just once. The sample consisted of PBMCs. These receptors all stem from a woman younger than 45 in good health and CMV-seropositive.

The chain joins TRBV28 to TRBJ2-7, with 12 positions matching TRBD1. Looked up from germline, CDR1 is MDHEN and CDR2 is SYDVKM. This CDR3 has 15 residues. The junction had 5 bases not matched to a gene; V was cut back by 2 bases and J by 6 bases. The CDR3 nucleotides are TGTGCCAGCAGTTTACCCGGGACAGGGGGCAGCGAGCAGTACTTC. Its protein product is CASSLPGTGGSEQYF.

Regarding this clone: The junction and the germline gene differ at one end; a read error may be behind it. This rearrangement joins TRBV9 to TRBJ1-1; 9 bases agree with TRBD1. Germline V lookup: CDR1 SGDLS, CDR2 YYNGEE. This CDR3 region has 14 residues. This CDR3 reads CASSSTGGNSEAFF. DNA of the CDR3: TGTGCCAGCAGCTCGACAGGGGGGAACTCTGAAGCTTTCTTT. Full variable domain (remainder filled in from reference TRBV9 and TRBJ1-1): DSGVTQTPKHLITATGQRVTLRCSPRSGDLSVYWYQQSLDQGLQFLIQYYNGEERAKGNILERFSAQQFPDLHSELNLSSLELGDSALYFCASSSTGGNSEAFFGQGTRLTVV.

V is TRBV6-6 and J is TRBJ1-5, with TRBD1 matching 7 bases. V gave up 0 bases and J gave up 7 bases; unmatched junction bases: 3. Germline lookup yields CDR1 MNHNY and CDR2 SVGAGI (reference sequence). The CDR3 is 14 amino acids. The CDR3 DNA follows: TGTGCCAGCAGTTACTCTGACAGGGCCCAGCCCCAGCATTTT. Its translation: CASSYSDRAQPQHF.

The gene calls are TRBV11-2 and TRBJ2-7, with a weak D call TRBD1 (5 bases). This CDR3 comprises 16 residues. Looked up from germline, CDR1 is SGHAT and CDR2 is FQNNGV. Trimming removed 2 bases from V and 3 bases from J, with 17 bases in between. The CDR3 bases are TGTGCCAGCAGCTTATTGCAGACAGCGACTGGCTACGAGCAGTACTTC. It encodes CASSLLQTATGYEQYF.

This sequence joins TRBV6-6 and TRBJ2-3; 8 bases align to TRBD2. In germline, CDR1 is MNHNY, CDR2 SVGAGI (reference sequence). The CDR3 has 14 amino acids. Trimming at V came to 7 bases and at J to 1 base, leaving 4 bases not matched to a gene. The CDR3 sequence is CASNPGLGTDTQYF. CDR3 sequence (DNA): TGTGCCAGCAATCCGGGACTAGGCACAGATACGCAGTATTTT.

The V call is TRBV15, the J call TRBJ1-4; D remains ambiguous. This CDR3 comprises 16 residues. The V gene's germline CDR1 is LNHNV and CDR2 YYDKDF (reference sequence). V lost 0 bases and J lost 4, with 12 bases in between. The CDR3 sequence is CATSRDRRDFNEKLFF. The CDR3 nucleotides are TGTGCCACCAGCAGAGATCGTCGTGACTTTAATGAAAAACTGTTTTTT.

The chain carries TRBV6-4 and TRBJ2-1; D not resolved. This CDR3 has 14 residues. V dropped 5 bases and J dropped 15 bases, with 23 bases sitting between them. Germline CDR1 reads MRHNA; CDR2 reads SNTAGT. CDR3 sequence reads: CASSQTGPASGLFF. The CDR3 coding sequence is TGTGCCAGCAGTCAAACTGGGCCGGCCAGTGGTTTGTTCTTC.

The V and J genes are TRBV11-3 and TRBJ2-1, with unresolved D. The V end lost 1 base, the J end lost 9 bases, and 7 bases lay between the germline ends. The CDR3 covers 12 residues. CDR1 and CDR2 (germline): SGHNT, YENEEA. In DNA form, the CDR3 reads TGTGCCAGCAGCTTAGCGGCGGCTGAGCAGTTCTTC. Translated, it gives CASSLAAAEQFF.

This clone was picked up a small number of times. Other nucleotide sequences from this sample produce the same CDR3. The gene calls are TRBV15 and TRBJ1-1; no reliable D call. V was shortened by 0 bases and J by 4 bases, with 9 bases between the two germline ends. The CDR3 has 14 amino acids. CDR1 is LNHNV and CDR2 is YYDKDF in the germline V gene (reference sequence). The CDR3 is CATSRDWAGTEAFF. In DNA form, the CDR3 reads TGTGCCACCAGCAGAGATTGGGCGGGCACTGAAGCTTTCTTT.

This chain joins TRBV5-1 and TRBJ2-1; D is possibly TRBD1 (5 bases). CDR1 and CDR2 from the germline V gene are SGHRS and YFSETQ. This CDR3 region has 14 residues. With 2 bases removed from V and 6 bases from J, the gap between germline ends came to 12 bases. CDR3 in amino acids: CASSFGQGVNEQFF. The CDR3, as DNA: TGCGCCAGCAGCTTTGGGCAGGGTGTCAATGAGCAGTTCTTC.

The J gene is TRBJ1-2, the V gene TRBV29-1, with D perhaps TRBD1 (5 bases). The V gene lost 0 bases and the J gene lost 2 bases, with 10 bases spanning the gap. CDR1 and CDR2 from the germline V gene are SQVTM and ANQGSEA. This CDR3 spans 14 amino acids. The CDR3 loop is CSVEDPRQNYGYTF. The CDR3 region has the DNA TGCAGCGTTGAAGATCCCCGACAGAACTATGGCTACACCTTC.

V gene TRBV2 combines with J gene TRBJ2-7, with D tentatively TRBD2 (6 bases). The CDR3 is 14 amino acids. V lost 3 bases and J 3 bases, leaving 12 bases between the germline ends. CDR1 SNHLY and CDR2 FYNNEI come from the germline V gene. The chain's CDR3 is CASSERDGNYEQYF. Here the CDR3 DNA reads TGTGCCAGCAGTGAGCGGGACGGGAACTACGAGCAGTACTTC.

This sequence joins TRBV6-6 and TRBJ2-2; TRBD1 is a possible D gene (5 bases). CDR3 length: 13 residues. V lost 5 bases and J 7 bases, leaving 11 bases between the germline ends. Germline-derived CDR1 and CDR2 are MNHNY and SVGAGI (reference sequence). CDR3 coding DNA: TGTGCCAGCAGTCTCAGGGCGGACGGGGAGCTGTTTTTT. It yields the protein CASSLRADGELFF.

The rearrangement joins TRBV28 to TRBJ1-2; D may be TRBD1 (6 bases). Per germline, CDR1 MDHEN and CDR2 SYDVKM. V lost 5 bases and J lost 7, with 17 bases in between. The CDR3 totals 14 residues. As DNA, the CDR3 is TGTGCCAGCAGTCCCCTTGGGGGCAGGGCTGGCTACACCTTC. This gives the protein CASSPLGGRAGYTF.

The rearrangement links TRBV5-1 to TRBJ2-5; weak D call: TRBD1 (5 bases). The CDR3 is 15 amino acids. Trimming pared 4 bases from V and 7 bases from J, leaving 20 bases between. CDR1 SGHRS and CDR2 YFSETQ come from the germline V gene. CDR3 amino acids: CASSLPGQGQGTQYF. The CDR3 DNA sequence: TGCGCCAGCAGCCTCCCCGGGCAGGGTCAGGGGACCCAGTACTTC.

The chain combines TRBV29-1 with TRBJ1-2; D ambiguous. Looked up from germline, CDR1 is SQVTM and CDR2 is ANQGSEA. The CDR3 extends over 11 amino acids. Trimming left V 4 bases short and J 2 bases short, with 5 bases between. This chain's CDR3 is CSVGGNYGYTF. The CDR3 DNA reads TGCAGCGTTGGAGGGAACTATGGCTACACCTTC.

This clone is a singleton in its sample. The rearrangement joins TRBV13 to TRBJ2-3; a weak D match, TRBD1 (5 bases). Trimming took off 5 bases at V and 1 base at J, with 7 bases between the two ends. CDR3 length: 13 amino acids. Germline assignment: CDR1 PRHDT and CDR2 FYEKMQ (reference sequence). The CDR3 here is CASSLRGTDTQYF. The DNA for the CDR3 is TGTGCCAGCAGCCTCAGGGGCACAGATACGCAGTATTTT.

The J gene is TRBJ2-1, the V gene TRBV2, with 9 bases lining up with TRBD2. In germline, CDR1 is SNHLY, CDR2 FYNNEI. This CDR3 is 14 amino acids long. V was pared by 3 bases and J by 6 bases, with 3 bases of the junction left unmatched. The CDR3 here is CASSDPAGGNEQFF. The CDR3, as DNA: TGTGCCAGCAGTGACCCAGCGGGAGGCAATGAGCAGTTCTTC. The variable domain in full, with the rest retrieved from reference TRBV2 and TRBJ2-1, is EPEVTQTPSHQVTQMGQEVILRCVPISNHLYFYWYRQILGQKVEFLVSFYNNEISEKSEIFDDQFSVERPDGSNFTLKIRSTKLEDSAMYFCASSDPAGGNEQFFGPGTRLTVL.

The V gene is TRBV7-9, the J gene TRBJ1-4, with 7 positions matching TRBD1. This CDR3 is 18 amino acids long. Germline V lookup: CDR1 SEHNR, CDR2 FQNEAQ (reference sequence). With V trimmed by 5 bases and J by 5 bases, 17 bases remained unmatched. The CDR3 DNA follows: TGTGCCAGCAGCCCGCAAAAAAGTCGGGACAGAGGAAATGAAAAACTGTTTTTT. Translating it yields CASSPQKSRDRGNEKLFF. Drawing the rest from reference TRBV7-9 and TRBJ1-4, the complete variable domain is DTGVSQNPRHKITKRGQNVTFRCDPISEHNRLYWYRQTLGQGPEFLTYFQNEAQLEKSRLLSDRFSAERPKGSFSTLEIQRTEQGDSAMYLCASSPQKSRDRGNEKLFFGSGTQLSVL.

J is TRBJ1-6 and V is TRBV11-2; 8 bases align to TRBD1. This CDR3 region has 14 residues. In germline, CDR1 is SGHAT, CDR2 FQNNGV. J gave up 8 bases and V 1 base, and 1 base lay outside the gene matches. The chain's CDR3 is CASSLGTGYSPLHF. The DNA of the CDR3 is TGTGCCAGCAGCTTAGGGACAGGGTATTCACCCCTCCACTTT.